Reported below is one T cell receptor (beta chain). The antigen is not known. Libraries were made from TCR beta cDNA, and they carried unique molecular identifiers. T cells numbering roughly 0.85 to 11 million yielded a few hundred thousand cDNA molecules. Using its own MiXCR run on the PCR reads, TCRdb lists one record per CDR3 protein. The table includes roughly 540,000 distinct CDR3 sequences, around a third detected once. Trimming at V came to 5 bases and at J to 5 bases, leaving 9 bases not matched to a gene. Germline V gene sequence: CDR1 DFQATT, CDR2 SNEGSKA (reference sequence). The CDR3 length is 14 residues. This specimen comes from a study of post-analysis software for immune sequencing data. At the level of the study: Courses of disease covered relapsing-remitting, secondary progressive and progressive-relapsing multiple sclerosis. Study-level results: Roughly five TRBV segments were more frequent in patients than controls; TRBV5-6, TRBV5-1 and TRBV20-1 belonged to this group. The authors found that F measure strongly co-clustered same-batch samples. Versus controls, multiple sclerosis patients showed significantly lower diversity (normalized Chao1).

The sample consisted of blood. The rearrangement uses TRBV20-1 and TRBJ2-5, with TRBD1 matching 9 bases. This TCR was sampled from a girl aged 2-17 years with multiple sclerosis. DNA for the CDR3: TGCAGTGCTCACCGACAGGGGGAGGTTGAGACCCAGTACTTC. It translates to CSAHRQGEVETQYF.